What follows is one T cell receptor beta chain and its context. No cognate antigen has been identified for it. The record has no base qualities; no much larger clone is one base away. The data derive from a study of cytomegalovirus exposure and HLA in healthy donors (dated by TCRdb to about 2017). About the investigation overall: An earlier analysis of approximately 600 of the donors reported 250 to 300 Gb of sequence data and 100 million to 140 million unique TCR beta sequences from 150 million to 200 million T cells. The number of donors typed differed by locus, with 629-630 for A, B, C, DRB1 and DQB1, roughly 550 for DQA1, approximately 570 for DPA1, and around 430 for DPB1. Of the approximately 400 genotyped donors, approximately 80% fell in the genetic ancestry cluster associated with self-reported Caucasian donors. Across around 400 genotyped donors of the cohort, an average of roughly 200,000 unique TCR beta nucleotide sequences per donor were sequenced, and 15% to 20% of those sequences were non-productive. Approximately 310 gigabases of sequencing data and approximately 91 million unique TCR sequences made up an early release that covered several hundred HLA-typed donors. Every discovery cohort repertoire had been produced on one sequencing platform. In addition to the first cohort of several hundred subjects, a separate validation cohort of under 150 different subjects was used. The T cell repertoires of 666 subjects were profiled by immunosequencing and related to cytomegalovirus serostatus. To study patterns of TCR occurrence, a later analysis re-analyzed previously published TCR beta repertoires from hundreds of donors and added high-resolution HLA genotyping. Genome-wide SNP genotypes for about 65% of the 666 donors were used in a later genetic analysis, which treated that subset as a discovery cohort. Both class I and class II loci were covered by HLA typing, at four-digit resolution. Rather than drawing on any new phenotypic data, the later analysis identified candidate immune exposures from TCR beta sequences and the way those sequences occurred across donors. Four to six DR-DQ haplotypes were handled as single units for association and clustering, since linkage in the cohort was strong. The study was designed to test whether signatures of past pathogen exposure could be identified by cataloging public T cell receptors. Donor age, sex, ethnicity and CMV serostatus were compiled together with the repertoire data. To decide whether each TCR beta V gene segment behaved as functional or pseudogenic, an earlier analysis of over 500 of the donors relied on high-throughput TCR beta sequencing. The study combined high-throughput TCR immunosequencing, statistical association of individual TCRs with disease status, and machine learning to predict cytomegalovirus infection status.

The cohort consisted of approximately 690 healthy bone marrow donors. At the time of sampling, all cohort members were nominally healthy, though unrecorded immune exposures were likely present. The donor was CMV seronegative and was included in the group of about 400 seronegative cohort members. A peripheral blood sample was collected from each donor, and TCR beta sequencing was performed on peripheral blood mononuclear cells. The Qiagen DNeasy Blood Extraction Kit was used to extract genomic DNA from the blood cell samples. What the work shows at the level of the full study, not this receptor alone: Sequencing depth was assumed to be roughly uniform across donors in the presence/absence analyses, though that assumption may not hold. A cluster of highly shared sequence variants was judged likely to be a technical artifact of the sequencing pipeline. According to a later analysis, TCR association rates differed among HLA loci, with DRB1 alleles showing the most associated TCRs and HLA-C alleles showing the fewest. A later analysis reported that several top co-occurrence clusters appeared linked to parvovirus B19, influenza, CMV and Epstein-Barr virus. A later analysis associated 17,000 or so TCR beta sequences with specific HLA alleles at a false discovery rate of 0.05. The 87-base-pair reads could not distinguish some IMGT-functional V segments, including TRBV6-2 and TRBV6-3, so those segments were excluded. The classifier was reported to diagnose cytomegalovirus status with high specificity and sensitivity in both the original cohort and the validation cohort. In an earlier analysis of some 640 of the donors, most TCR beta V segments were observed in productive rearrangements about 87% or about 30% of the time, broadly matching IMGT annotations. An association between a missense DCLRE1C variant and V-gene and J-gene trimming of TCR beta chains was found in a later genetic analysis and replicated in an independent cohort. Compared with equally common non-associated chains, HLA-associated TCR beta chains in a later analysis were more clonally expanded and had lower generation probabilities. In a later genetic analysis, fewer N-insertions in productive TCRs were reported among donors in an Asian-associated ancestry cluster than the roughly 640-donor mean. This cohort had only TCR beta chains sequenced, and the lack of alpha or paired-chain data limited which features could be detected. A few of the identified cytomegalovirus-associated TCR beta chains were confirmed in vitro to be specific for cytomegalovirus antigens. The earlier analysis of about 600 of the donors excluded roughly 17 rarely observed V segments, including chromosome 9 orphons, because counts were too low. In a later analysis, most CMV-associated TCR beta chains were found to appear HLA-restricted, with HLA associations seemingly driven largely by CMV exposure. The study gave a list of over 150 TCR beta chains associated with cytomegalovirus. Linkage disequilibrium might explain the correlated functional status among segregating V segments, but an unknown experimental factor could not be ruled out. A further reported finding was that TCR beta sequences accurately predicted the HLA-A and HLA-B alleles for most subjects in the first cohort. Immune exposure information for the cohort was limited to CMV serostatus. It was suggested by the authors that the approach could potentially be generalized to other disease states and immunological phenotypes. Across donors, most TCR sequences were observed very rarely, whereas some public TCRs were present in many individuals. Strong co-occurrence of HLA alleles, especially DR and DQ, made assigning TCR associations to individual alleles difficult. HLA typing was unavailable for some donors at each locus, so association tests used only the typed subset.

The receptor library was made with the immunoSEQ multiplex PCR assay. For the multiplex PCR, a mixture combining 60 forward primers for TCR Vbeta segments and 13 reverse primers for TCR Jbeta segments was used. The CDR3 region of rearranged TCR beta genes was amplified from genomic DNA with a multiplex PCR assay. The amplified TCR beta libraries were sequenced on the Illumina HiSeq System as 87-base-pair reads. Under the source paper's analysis protocol: A later analysis tallied roughly 80 million unique TCR beta chains across the roughly 610 repertoires, and 10 million to 11 million of those chains were shared by two or more donors. To remove PCR and sequencing errors, raw reads were error-corrected and collapsed into unique sequences using a nearest-neighbor algorithm that merged closely related sequences. To assign V, D and J gene segments, CDR3 sequences were aligned to IMGT reference sequences. Each retained sequence needed at least a six-nucleotide match to both a V gene segment and a J gene segment. Rearrangements were called productive when the CDR3 lacked stop codons and stayed in frame with V and J; all others were non-productive. CDR3 was defined by IMGT convention, running from the second conserved V-encoded cysteine to the conserved J-encoded phenylalanine. In an earlier analysis of around 570 of the donors, sequences lacking an unambiguous match to a single V gene segment were excluded. In an earlier analysis of around 600 of the donors, V segments were called functional above 56.7% productive rearrangements and were called segregating when the between-donor standard deviation exceeded 5%. To diagnose cytomegalovirus status from the catalog of TCR beta chain sequences, a statistical classification framework was built. V and J gene assignment, in a later analysis, came from comparing TCR nucleotide sequences with IMGT/GENE-DB human TR gene sequences. Using the TCRdist pipeline, a later analysis assigned CDR3 sequences along with most-parsimonious VDJ recombination scenarios. In a later analysis, each TCR beta chain was defined by its CDR3 amino acid sequence together with its V-gene family, and reads lacking a unique V-gene family were excluded. In a later analysis, several hundred highly shared, low-generation-probability nucleotide sequences were removed to address suspected cross-contamination and a sequencing artifact. A later analysis calculated a clonal expansion index for each public chain from normalized within-repertoire ranks of inferred template counts. A later analysis computed generation probabilities with a VDJ recombination model fitted to out-of-frame rearrangements, and checked the results against IGoR. Hypergeometric tests were used in a later analysis to score TCR-TCR, TCR-HLA and TCR-CMV co-occurrence, with a repertoire-size bias correction applied to the TCR pairs. A later analysis estimated false discovery rates by permuting HLA or CMV assignments 20 times. In a later analysis, co-occurring TCRs were grouped using DBSCAN, and TCRdist sequence similarity was added for clustering within HLA-allele-positive subsets. Repertoires with fewer than 30,000 or more than 120,000 public chains were left out of co-occurrence clustering, as were four to six repertoires with anomalous nucleotide sharing. Not all clones reach the TCRdb copy of this immuneACCESS table, which keeps in-frame sequences only. Checked studies attribute under half of the gap to unresolved V genes and leave the rest unexplained. V, J and clone size are taken as reported in that table, and D and trimming were inferred from the DNA itself. The sample profile shows around 220,000 clones; roughly 80% of them were found once. The ten most abundant clones make up roughly 1.3% of the sample.

V lost 6 bases and J lost 5 bases, and the count of bases not matched to a germline gene is 6. From the germline V gene, CDR1 is MNHNS and CDR2 is SASEGT. The CDR3 runs 14 residues from the cysteine to the phenylalanine. Only the CDR3 part of the read is kept: 42 bases, read in frame from the first base. Material: PBMCs. This receptor was taken from a girl aged 10 to 17 in good health and CMV-seronegative. In this chain, TRBV6-1 is recombined with TRBJ1-4; 7 bases in between match TRBD1. The CDR3 is CASRGDRENEKLFF. The nucleotide sequence is TGTGCCAGCAGGGGAGACAGGGAAAATGAAAAACTGTTTTTT.